The following is a T cell receptor (beta chain) sequence with its context. The target antigen is unknown. The sample comes from a study of Ad26.COV2.S vaccination and SARS-CoV-2 variants. Notes on the study in general: Spike-specific TCR breadth was greater after Ad26.COV2.S than placebo. Placebo recipients and vaccine recipients were similar in non-spike TCR breadth.

The data were produced by immunoSEQ multiplex PCR, yet TCRdb's version contains in-frame clones alone and is incomplete. The table records just under 250,000 clones, around 87% of them present only once. As to treatment: around 19 received Ad26.COV2.S at low or high dose, single or two shots; roughly five received placebo; per-sample allocation not given. On day 63 after the first injection, vaccine and placebo recipients gave samples. What was given as vaccine was an Ad26 vector encoding Wuhan-strain SARS-CoV-2 spike. Here the sequenced sample was peripheral blood, taken in a trial of Ad26.COV2.S vaccine versus placebo. This TCR was recovered from a person aged 18-60 years who received the Ad26.COV2.S COVID-19 vaccine or a placebo.

CDR3 nucleotides: TGCGCCAGCAGCCAGGGGACAACCAACTCCTACGAGCAGTACTTC. Encoded protein: CASSQGTTNSYEQYF. The V and J genes are TRBV4-1 and TRBJ2-7; TRBD1 is a possible D gene (6 bases). Trimming took off 3 bases at V and 0 bases at J, with 12 bases between the two ends. The CDR3 runs to 15 residues. CDR1 is MGHRA and CDR2 is YSYEKL in the germline V gene.